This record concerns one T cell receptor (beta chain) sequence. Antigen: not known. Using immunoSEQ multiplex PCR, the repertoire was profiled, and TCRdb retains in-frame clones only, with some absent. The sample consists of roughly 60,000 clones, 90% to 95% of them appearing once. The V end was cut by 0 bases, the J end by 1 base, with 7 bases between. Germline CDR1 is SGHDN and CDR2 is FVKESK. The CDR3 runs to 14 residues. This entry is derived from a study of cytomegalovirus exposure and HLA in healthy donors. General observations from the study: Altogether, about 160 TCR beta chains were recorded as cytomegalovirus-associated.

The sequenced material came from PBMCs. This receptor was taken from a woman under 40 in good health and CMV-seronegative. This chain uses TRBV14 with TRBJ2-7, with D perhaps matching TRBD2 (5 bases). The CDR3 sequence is CASSQDLASYEQYF. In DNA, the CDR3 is TGTGCCAGCAGCCAAGACTTAGCGTCCTACGAGCAGTACTTC.